This record covers a single TCR beta chain. Its antigen is undetermined. This entry comes from a study of T-cell reconstitution after alpha-beta-depleted transplantation in children. Findings of the study overall: Diversity of TCRbeta at day 60 was high in some patients, arising from surviving recipient T cells and thymic progenitors. In patients about two months after transplant, alpha-beta T cells reportedly arose from several hundred expanded graft clones. At the one-year point after transplant, T-cell counts and TCRbeta diversity were found to come mostly from T cells that had been newly produced.

Unique molecular identifiers were used in preparing the TCRbeta library. In TCRdb, the PCR reads were re-called with MiXCR into one record per CDR3 protein. Seen here are more than 300,000 distinct CDR3 sequences, 15% to 20% observed once, and the top ten hold about 41%. V lost 6 bases to trimming and J lost 4 bases; unmatched junction nucleotides: 8. The CDR3 runs 15 residues. CDR1 and CDR2 (germline): MNHEY, SMNVEV (reference sequence). This TCR came from a male patient aged 2-15 years who had a stem cell transplant for acute lymphoblastic leukemia, so the T cells may come from the graft donor. This chain links TRBV27 with TRBJ2-5; TRBD2 aligns across 10 bases. The sequenced sample was PBMCs, mostly from graft donor cells, obtained 360 days after TCRalphabeta/CD19-depleted stem cell transplant. CDR3 bases: TGTGCCAGCAGAGACGGACTAGCGGACGGAGAGACCCAGTACTTC. As protein: CASRDGLADGETQYF.